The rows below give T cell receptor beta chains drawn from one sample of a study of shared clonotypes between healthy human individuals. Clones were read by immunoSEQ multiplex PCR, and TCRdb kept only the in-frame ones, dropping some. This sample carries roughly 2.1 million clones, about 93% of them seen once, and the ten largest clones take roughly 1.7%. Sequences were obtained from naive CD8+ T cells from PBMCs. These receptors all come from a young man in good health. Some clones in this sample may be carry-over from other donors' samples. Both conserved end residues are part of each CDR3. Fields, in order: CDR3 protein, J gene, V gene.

CASTPLERNTGELFF TRBJ2-2 TRBV28
CASSLRGGEGYTF TRBJ1-2 TRBV5-1
CASSLLGTSGIGYEQYF TRBJ2-7 TRBV27
CASSQAGSSYEQYF TRBJ2-7 TRBV9
CASSLSQAWGYTF TRBJ1-2 TRBV28
CASSRAADTQYF TRBJ2-3 TRBV7-9
CASSQVGPLGEQFF TRBJ2-1 TRBV14
CASRMGQGAGEQYF TRBJ2-7 TRBV27
CASSDRDRRYEQYF TRBJ2-7 TRBV2
CASSPTSGSVNEQFF TRBJ2-1 TRBV7-8
CASSLTGQGTGELFF TRBJ2-2 TRBV7-2
CASSLDTERLAGVYEQYF TRBJ2-7 TRBV11-2
CASSPRDRLHEQYF TRBJ2-7 TRBV7-9
CATPGASGRPLHNEQFF TRBJ2-1 TRBV13
CASKENRDTGELFF TRBJ2-2 TRBV19
CASRDGFEKLFF TRBJ1-4 TRBV28
CASSLSITSGVWAGELFF TRBJ2-2 TRBV27